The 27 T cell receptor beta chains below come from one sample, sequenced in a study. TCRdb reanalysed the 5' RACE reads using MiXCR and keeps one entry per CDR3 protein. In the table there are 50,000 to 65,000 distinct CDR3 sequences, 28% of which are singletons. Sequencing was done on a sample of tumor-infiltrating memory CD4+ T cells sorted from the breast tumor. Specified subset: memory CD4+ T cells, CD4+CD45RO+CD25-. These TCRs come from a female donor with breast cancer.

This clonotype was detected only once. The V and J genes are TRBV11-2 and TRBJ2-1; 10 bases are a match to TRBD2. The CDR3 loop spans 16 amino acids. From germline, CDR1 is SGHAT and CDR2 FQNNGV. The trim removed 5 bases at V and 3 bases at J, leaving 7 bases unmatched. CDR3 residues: CASSLWSGRGYNEQFF. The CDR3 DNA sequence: TGTGCCAGCAGCCTCTGGAGCGGGAGGGGCTACAATGAGCAGTTCTTC.

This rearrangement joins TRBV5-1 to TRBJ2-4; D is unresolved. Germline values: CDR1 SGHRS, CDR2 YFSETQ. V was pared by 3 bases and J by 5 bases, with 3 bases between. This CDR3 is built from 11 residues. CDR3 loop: CASSSQNIQYF. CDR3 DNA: TGCGCCAGCAGCTCCCAAAACATTCAGTACTTC.

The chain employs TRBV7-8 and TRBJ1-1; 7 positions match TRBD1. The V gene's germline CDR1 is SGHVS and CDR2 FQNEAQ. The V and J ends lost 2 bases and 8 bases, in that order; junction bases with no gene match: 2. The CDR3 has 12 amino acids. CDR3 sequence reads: CASSLKGAEAFF. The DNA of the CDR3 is TGTGCCAGCAGCTTAAAGGGGGCGGAAGCTTTCTTT.

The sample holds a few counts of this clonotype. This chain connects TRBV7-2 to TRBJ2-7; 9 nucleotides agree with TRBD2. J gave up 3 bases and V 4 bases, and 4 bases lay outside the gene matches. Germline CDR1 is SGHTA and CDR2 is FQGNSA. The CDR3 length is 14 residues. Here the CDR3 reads CASSSTSGRYEQYF. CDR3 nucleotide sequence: TGTGCCAGCAGCTCCACTAGCGGGCGCTACGAGCAGTACTTC.

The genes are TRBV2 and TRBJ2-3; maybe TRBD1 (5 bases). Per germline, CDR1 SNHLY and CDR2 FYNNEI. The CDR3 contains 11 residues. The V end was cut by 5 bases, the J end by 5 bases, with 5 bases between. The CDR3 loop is CASSRGDTQYF. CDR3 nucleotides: TGTGCCAGCAGTAGGGGAGATACGCAGTATTTT.

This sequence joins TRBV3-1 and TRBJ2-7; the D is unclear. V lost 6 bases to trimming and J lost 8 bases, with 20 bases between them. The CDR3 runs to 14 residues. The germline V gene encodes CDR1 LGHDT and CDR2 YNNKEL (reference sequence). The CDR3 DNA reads TGTGCCAGCAGTCGATCAGAGATTACGAAGAAGCAGTACTTC. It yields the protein CASSRSEITKKQYF.

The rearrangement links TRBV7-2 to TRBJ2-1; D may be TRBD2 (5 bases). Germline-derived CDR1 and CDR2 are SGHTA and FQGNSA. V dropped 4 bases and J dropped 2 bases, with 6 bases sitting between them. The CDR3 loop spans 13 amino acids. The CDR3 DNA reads TGTGCCAGCAGCTACGGGACCTACAATGAGCAGTTCTTC. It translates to CASSYGTYNEQFF. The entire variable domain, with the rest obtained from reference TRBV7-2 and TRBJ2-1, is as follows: GAGVSQSPSNKVTEKGKDVELRCDPISGHTALYWYRQSLGQGLEFLIYFQGNSAPDKSGLPSDRFSAERTGGSVSTLTIQRTQQEDSAVYLCASSYGTYNEQFFGPGTRLTVL.

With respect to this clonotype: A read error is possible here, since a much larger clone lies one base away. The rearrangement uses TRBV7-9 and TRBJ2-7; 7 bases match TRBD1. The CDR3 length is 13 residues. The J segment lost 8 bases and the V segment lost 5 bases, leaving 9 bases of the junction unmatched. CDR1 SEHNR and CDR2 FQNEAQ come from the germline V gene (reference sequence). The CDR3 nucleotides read TGTGCCAGCAGCGAGGGGGCACTACTAAAGCAGTACTTC. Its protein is CASSEGALLKQYF.

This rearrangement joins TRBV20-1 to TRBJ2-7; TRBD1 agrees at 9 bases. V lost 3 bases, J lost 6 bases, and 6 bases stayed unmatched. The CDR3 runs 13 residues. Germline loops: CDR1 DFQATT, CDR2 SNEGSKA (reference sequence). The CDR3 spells CSASTGTGSEQYF. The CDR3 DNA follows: TGCAGTGCTAGCACCGGGACAGGGAGCGAGCAGTACTTC.

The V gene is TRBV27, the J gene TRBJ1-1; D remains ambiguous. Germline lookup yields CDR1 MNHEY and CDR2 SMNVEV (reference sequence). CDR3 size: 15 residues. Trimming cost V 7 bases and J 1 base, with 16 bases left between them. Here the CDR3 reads CASKGSLRANTEAFF. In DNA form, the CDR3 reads TGTGCCAGCAAAGGTTCGCTTAGGGCGAACACTGAAGCTTTCTTT.

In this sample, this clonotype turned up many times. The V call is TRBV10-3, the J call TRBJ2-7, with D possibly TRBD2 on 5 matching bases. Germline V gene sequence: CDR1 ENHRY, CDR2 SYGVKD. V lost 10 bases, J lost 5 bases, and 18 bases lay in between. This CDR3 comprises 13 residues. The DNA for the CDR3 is TGTGCCACCCGCGGCGAGGGAACCAACGAGCAGTACTTC. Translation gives CATRGEGTNEQYF.

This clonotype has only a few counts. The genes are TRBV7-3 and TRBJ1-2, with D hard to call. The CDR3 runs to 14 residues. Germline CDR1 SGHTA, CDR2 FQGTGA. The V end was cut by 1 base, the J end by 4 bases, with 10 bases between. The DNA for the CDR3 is TGTGCCAGCAGCTTAAAAGGGTTGGTCTATGGCTACACCTTC. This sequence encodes CASSLKGLVYGYTF.

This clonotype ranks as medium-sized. CDR3 in DNA: TGTGCCAGCAGGAGAACGACCTACAATGAGCAGTTCTTC. Its protein product is CASRRTTYNEQFF. The chain uses TRBV6-5 and TRBJ2-1; D remains ambiguous. Germline CDR1 and CDR2: MNHEY and SVGAGI. CDR3 length: 13 residues. The V and J ends lost 6 bases and 2 bases respectively, with 8 bases between them.

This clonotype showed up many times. The CDR3 spells CSPRWTGNYNEQFF. The CDR3, as DNA: TGCAGTCCCCGATGGACAGGTAACTACAATGAGCAGTTCTTC. V usage is TRBV20-1 and J usage is TRBJ2-1; 7 bases align to TRBD1. Germline lookup yields CDR1 DFQATT and CDR2 SNEGSKA (reference sequence). J gave up 3 bases and V 8 bases, and 10 bases lay outside the gene matches. This CDR3 has 14 amino acids.

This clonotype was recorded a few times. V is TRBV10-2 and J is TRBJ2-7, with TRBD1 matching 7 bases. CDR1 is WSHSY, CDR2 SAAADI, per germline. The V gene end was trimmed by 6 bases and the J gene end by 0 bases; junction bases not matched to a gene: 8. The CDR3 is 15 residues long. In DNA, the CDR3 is TGCGCCAGCAGCAAACAGAACAGGGGCTCCTACGAGCAGTACTTC. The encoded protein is CASSKQNRGSYEQYF.

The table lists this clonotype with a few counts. DNA for the CDR3: TGTGCCAGCAGTCAGACAGGGGTCCTCCAAGAGACCCAGTACTTC. Its protein is CASSQTGVLQETQYF. The chain combines TRBV6-5 with TRBJ2-5; 8 bases match TRBD1. Germline loops: CDR1 MNHEY, CDR2 SVGAGI. The J segment lost 1 base and the V segment lost 5 bases, leaving 6 bases of the junction unmatched. The CDR3 sequence is 15 residues long.

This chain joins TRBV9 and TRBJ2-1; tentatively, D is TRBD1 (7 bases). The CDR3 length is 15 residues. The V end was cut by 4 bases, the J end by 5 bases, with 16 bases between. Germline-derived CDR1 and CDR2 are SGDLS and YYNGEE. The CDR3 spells CASSPRQGGNNEQFF. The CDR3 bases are TGTGCCAGCAGCCCCCGACAGGGCGGGAACAATGAGCAGTTCTTC.

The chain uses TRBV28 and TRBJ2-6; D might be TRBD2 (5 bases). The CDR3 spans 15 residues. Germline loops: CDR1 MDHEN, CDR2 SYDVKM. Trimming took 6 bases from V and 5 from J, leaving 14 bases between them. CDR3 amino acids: CASSRPEDWANVLTF. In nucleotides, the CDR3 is TGTGCCAGCAGCCGCCCGGAGGACTGGGCCAACGTCCTGACTTTC.

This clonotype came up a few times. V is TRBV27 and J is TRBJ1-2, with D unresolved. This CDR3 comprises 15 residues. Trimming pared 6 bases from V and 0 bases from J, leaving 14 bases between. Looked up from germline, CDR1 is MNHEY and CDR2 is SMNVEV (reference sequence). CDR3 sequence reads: CASRMTPSTNYGYTF. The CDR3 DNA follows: TGTGCCAGCAGAATGACACCTTCAACTAACTATGGCTACACCTTC.

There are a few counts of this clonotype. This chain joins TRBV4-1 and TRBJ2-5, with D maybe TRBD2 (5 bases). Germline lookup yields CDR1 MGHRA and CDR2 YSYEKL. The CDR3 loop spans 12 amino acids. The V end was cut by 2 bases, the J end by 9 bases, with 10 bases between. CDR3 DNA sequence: TGCGCCAGCAGCCAAATCGGGGAAGCCCAGTACTTC. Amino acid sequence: CASSQIGEAQYF.

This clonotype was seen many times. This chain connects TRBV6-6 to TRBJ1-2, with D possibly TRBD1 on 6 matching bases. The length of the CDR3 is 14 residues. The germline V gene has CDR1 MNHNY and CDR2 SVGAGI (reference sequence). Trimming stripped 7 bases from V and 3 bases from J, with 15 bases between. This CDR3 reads CASTQGFSHYGYTF. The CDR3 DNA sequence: TGTGCCAGCACACAGGGATTCAGTCACTATGGCTACACCTTC.

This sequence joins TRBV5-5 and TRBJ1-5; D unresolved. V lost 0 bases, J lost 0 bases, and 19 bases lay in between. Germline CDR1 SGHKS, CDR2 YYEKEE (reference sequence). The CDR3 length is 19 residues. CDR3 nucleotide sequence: TGTGCCAGCAGCTTGGGTGGAGGGTTCGTAAGCCATAGCAATCAGCCCCAGCATTTT. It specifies CASSLGGGFVSHSNQPQHF.

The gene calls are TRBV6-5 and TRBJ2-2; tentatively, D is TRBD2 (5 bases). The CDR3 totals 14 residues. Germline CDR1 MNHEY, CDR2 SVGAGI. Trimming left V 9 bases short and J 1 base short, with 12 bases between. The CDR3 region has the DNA TGTGCCAGTAGGACTTCTTTGAACACCGGGGAGCTGTTTTTT. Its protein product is CASRTSLNTGELFF.

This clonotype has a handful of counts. The CDR3 nucleotides read TGCAGTGCTTCGCTAGCTTACGAGCAGTACTTC. Translating it yields CSASLAYEQYF. The chain combines TRBV20-1 with TRBJ2-7; D is possibly TRBD2 (5 bases). CDR3 length: 11 amino acids. Trimming pared 5 bases from V and 4 bases from J, leaving 9 bases between. The V gene's germline CDR1 is DFQATT and CDR2 SNEGSKA (reference sequence).

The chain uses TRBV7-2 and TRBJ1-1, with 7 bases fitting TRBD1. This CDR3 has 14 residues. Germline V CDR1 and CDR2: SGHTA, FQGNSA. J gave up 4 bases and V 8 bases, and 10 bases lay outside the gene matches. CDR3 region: CASFEGAFGTEAFF. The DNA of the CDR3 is TGTGCCAGCTTCGAGGGGGCGTTTGGCACTGAAGCTTTCTTT.

Written as DNA, the CDR3 is TGTGCCATCAGTGGTAAAGGGGGCGCACCCGGGGAGCTGTTTTTT. Encoded protein: CAISGKGGAPGELFF. V gene TRBV10-3 combines with J gene TRBJ2-2; TRBD1 matches at 7 bases. Germline CDR1 and CDR2: ENHRY and SYGVKD. Trimming cost V 4 bases and J 6 bases; bases outside gene matches: 8. This CDR3 is 15 amino acids long.

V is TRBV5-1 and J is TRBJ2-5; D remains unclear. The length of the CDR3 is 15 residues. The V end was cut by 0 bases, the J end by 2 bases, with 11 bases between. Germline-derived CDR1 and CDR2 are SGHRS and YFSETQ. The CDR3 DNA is TGCGCCAGCAGCTTGGTCGGCGGATCACAAGAGACCCAGTACTTC. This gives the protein CASSLVGGSQETQYF. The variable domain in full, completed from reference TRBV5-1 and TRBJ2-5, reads KAGVTQTPRYLIKTRGQQVTLSCSPISGHRSVSWYQQTPGQGLQFLFEYFSETQRNKGNFPGRFSGRQFSNSRSEMNVSTLELGDSALYLCASSLVGGSQETQYFGPGTRLLVL.